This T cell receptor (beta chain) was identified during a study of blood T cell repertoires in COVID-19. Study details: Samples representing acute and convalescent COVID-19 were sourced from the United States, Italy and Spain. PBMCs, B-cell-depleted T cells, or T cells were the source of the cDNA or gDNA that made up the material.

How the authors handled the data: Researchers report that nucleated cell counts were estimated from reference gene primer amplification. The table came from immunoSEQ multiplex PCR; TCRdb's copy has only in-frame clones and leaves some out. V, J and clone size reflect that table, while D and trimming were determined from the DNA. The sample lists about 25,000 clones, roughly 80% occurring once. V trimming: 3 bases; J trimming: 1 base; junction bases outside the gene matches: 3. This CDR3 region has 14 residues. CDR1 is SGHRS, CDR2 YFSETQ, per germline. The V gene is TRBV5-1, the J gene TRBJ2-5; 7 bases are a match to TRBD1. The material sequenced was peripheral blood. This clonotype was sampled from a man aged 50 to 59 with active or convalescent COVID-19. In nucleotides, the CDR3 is TGCGCCAGCAGCTCGGGACAGTCCCAAGAGACCCAGTACTTC. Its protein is CASSSGQSQETQYF.